This T cell receptor (beta chain) was sequenced in a study of control samples from healthy donors and cancer patients. V lost 1 base, J lost 1 base, and 2 bases stayed unmatched. Germline V CDR1 and CDR2: LGHDT, YNNKEL (reference sequence). The CDR3 is made up of 15 amino acids. The assay was immunoSEQ multiplex PCR, and TCRdb's table has in-frame clones only and misses some. The profile shows 200,000 or so clones, over 90% of them singletons. V gene TRBV3-1 (or the pseudogene TRBV3-2) combines with J gene TRBJ2-7, with 9 bases lining up with TRBD2. This sequence originates from a man aged 50 to 59 in good health. The material sequenced was blood. DNA for the CDR3: TGTGCCAGCAGCCAAGGTAGCGGGGGATCCTACGAGCAGTACTTC. It specifies CASSQGSGGSYEQYF.